This T cell receptor beta chain was documented in a study of blood T cell repertoires in COVID-19 (TCRdb year 2020). Broadly, across the study: Samples covering the acute and convalescent phases of COVID-19 were provided by collaborators in the United States, Italy and Spain. The material from the prospective study consisted of cDNA or gDNA derived from T cells, B-cell-depleted T cells, or PBMCs. Subjects who had been exposed to COVID-19, were actively infected with it, or had recovered from it provided the deeply sampled blood TCRbeta repertoires that made up the dataset. The repertoires were made available in a free public database intended to serve as a resource for research on the immune response to SARS-CoV-2. Samples were obtained from the ongoing ImmuneRACE study (first 160 participants) and from over 1,000 subjects provided by 6 global collaborators. Nearly every sample came with metadata listing a de-identified subject ID, COVID-19 status, age in years and sex. HLA class I and class II types, where available, came from metadata supplied by the sample provider rather than from assay-based typing.

A word on this clone: Its antigen is not yet known. No base-level quality is on record; no much larger clone is a single base apart. Other nucleotide sequences from this sample produce the same CDR3.

General conclusions and limits of the study: The quantity of clinical and demographic metadata differed by source and by participant and was supplied without curation.

TCRbeta CDR3 regions were amplified from genomic DNA using the immunoSEQ Assay, a bias-controlled multiplex PCR. The authors processed their data as follows. The number of nucleated cells in each sample was estimated by amplification of reference gene primers within the assay. Sequence reads were collapsed and filtered to measure the absolute abundance of every unique TCRbeta CDR3 rearrangement. For each sample, productive Simpson clonality was calculated as the square root of Simpson's diversity index across productive rearrangements. The table comes from immuneACCESS by way of TCRdb, which keeps in-frame sequences with V and J called. Part of the clones is missing from these tables; in studies checked, under half for an unresolved V gene and the rest for unknown reasons. Clonal size and the V and J genes are those of that table, whereas D and trimming came from the DNA. This sample comprises fewer than 200,000 clones, roughly 90% of them detected only once. The top ten clonotypes cover more than 25% of the sample.

Whole blood was collected in K2EDTA tubes by collaborating institutions according to the institutions' own protocols. For TCRbeta analysis, collaborators shipped samples in one of three forms: frozen whole blood, isolated PBMCs, or DNA extracted from either of those sample types. The sample taken for sequencing was peripheral blood. This TCR came from a man in his 60s with acute or convalescent COVID-19.

The CDR3 reads as follows: CASSVGLAGETQYF. In nucleotides, the sequence is TGTGCCAGCAGCGTAGGACTAGCTGGTGAGACCCAGTACTTC. The V and J segments used are TRBV9 and TRBJ2-5; 7 junctional bases match TRBD2. Including cysteine and phenylalanine, the CDR3 has 14 amino acids. Only the CDR3 region is kept as DNA, spanning 42 bases read in frame from base 1. CDR1 and CDR2, looked up from the germline V gene, are SGDLS and YYNGEE. The germline V end is reduced by 0 bases and the J end by 5 bases; junction bases left unmatched: 4.